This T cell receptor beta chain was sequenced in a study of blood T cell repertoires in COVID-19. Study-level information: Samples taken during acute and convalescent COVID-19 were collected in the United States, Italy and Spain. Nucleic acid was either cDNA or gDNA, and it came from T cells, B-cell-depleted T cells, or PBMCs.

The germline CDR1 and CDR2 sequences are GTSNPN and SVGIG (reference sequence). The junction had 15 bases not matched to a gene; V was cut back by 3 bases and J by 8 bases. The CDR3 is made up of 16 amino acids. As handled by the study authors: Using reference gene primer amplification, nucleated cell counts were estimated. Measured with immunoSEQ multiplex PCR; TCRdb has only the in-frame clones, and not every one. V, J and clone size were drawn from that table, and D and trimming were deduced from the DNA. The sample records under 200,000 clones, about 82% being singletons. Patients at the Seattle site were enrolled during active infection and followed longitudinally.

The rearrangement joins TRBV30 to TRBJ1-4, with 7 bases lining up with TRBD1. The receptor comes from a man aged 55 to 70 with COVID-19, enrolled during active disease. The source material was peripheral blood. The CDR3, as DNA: TGTGCCTGGAGCGACCGCAACAGGGGTCGAGGAGAAAAACTGTTTTTT. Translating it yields CAWSDRNRGRGEKLFF.